This section outlines one T cell receptor beta chain sequence together with its context. CD8 cells classed as naive were CD45RO-negative and positively selected for CCR7, excluding terminally differentiated effector memory CD45RA+ cells. The sample comes from a study of shared clonotypes between healthy human individuals. Repertoires were generated with immunoSEQ multiplex PCR, while TCRdb's copy carries only in-frame clones and drops some. The table shows around 2,000,000 clones, with about 95% occurring only once. The V gene end was trimmed by 0 bases and the J gene end by 4 bases; junction bases not matched to a gene: 2. There are 15 residues in the CDR3. Germline values: CDR1 SNHLY, CDR2 FYNNEI.

The specimen was naive CD8+ T cells sorted from blood. The chain links TRBV2 to TRBJ1-4, with 7 bases lining up with TRBD1. This receptor was identified in a man aged 18 to 29 in good health. CDR3 in DNA: TGTGCCAGCAGTGAAGCACAGGGGTTTAATGAAAAACTGTTTTTT. Amino acid sequence: CASSEAQGFNEKLFF.